A selection of T cell receptor beta chains follows, all from one sample in a study of lymphopenia after photon versus proton radiotherapy. The method was immunoSEQ multiplex PCR; TCRdb's version includes in-frame clones alone and lacks a portion of them. The table lists over 30,000 clones, 84% of them singletons. The sequenced sample was peripheral blood, obtained from a patient treated with proton-based radiotherapy. The receptors stem from a woman between 65 and 79 years old with pancreatic cancer. Both conserved end residues are part of each CDR3. D genes are given only for firm matches. A clone size is listed for some rows: how often the clone was seen (once, few, many), or a class if it is expanded.

>-|TRBV27|-|TRBJ2-7
CASSLSRDASYEQYF
TGTGCCAGCAGTTTATCCCGGGACGCATCCTACGAGCAGTACTTC
>-|TRBV10-3|-|TRBJ1-1
CAIRMGQMNTEAFF
TGTGCCATCAGGATGGGACAAATGAACACTGAAGCTTTCTTT
>-|TRBV7-2|-|TRBJ1-2
CASSFPRTYYGYTF
TGTGCCAGCAGCTTTCCTAGGACATACTATGGCTACACCTTC
>TRBD1|TRBV27|-|TRBJ1-4
CASSGQGVGEKLFF
TGTGCCAGCAGCGGACAGGGGGTCGGTGAAAAACTGTTTTTT
>TRBD1|TRBV30|-|TRBJ1-1
CAWSKQWGTGEGNTEAFF
TGTGCCTGGAGTAAACAGTGGGGGACAGGGGAAGGGAACACTGAAGCTTTCTTT
>-|TRBV28|-|TRBJ2-1
CASFPGARYNEQFF
TGTGCCAGCTTCCCAGGGGCGCGGTACAATGAGCAGTTCTTC
>-|TRBV7-2|-|TRBJ2-1
CASSKSGPYNEQFF
TGTGCCAGCAGTAAAAGCGGACCCTACAATGAGCAGTTCTTC
>-|TRBV28|-|TRBJ2-1
CASSFTQSHEQFF
TGTGCCAGCAGTTTTACCCAATCGCATGAGCAGTTCTTC
>-|TRBV6-5|-|TRBJ2-7
CASSPPTGRSYEQYF
TGTGCCAGCAGTCCTCCGACAGGGAGGTCCTACGAGCAGTACTTC
>-|TRBV28|-|TRBJ2-7
CASSFWGRREQYF
TGTGCCAGCAGTTTCTGGGGGCGTCGGGAGCAGTACTTC
>-|TRBV28|-|TRBJ1-5
CASSPNRQRLNQPQHF
TGTGCCAGCAGTCCTAACCGACAGAGGCTCAATCAGCCCCAGCATTTT
>-|TRBV9|-|TRBJ1-3
CASSVAWPPGNTIYF
TGTGCCAGCAGCGTAGCTTGGCCCCCTGGAAACACCATATATTTT
>TRBD2|TRBV10-3|-|TRBJ2-1
CAISGWTRNYNEQFF
TGTGCCATCAGTGGATGGACTAGGAACTACAATGAGCAGTTCTTC
>TRBD1|TRBV5-1|-|TRBJ1-3
CASGTGDGNTIYF
TGCGCCAGCGGGACAGGGGACGGAAACACCATATATTTT
>TRBD2|TRBV6-5|-|TRBJ2-7
CASRPGTSGSREQYF
TGTGCCAGCAGACCCGGGACTAGCGGGAGTAGGGAGCAGTACTTC
>TRBD1|TRBV6-1|-|TRBJ1-1
CADRGKGEAFF
TGTGCCGACAGGGGTAAAGGTGAAGCTTTCTTT
>-|TRBV18|-|TRBJ2-7
CASSPPNIWVTPGEQYF
TGTGCCAGCTCACCCCCCAATATATGGGTCACGCCGGGGGAGCAGTACTTC
>-|TRBV7-9|-|TRBJ1-2
CASSPPAGIDGYTF
TGTGCCAGCAGTCCCCCCGCAGGGATCGATGGCTACACCTTC
>TRBD1|TRBV6-1|-|TRBJ1-6
CASSGTGDSPLHF
TGTGCCAGCAGTGGTACAGGGGATTCACCCCTCCACTTT
>-|TRBV21-1|-|TRBJ2-3
CASNRGTEGQDTQYF
TGTGCCAGCAATCGAGGGACGGAGGGCCAAGATACGCAGTATTTT
>-|TRBV7-2|-|TRBJ2-1
CASTDPGKNEQFF
TGTGCCAGCACCGACCCGGGCAAGAATGAGCAGTTCTTC
>-|TRBV4-2|-|TRBJ2-1
CASSQDPFRASSYNEQFF
TGTGCCAGCAGCCAAGACCCTTTCCGGGCGAGCTCCTACAATGAGCAGTTCTTC
>TRBD1|TRBV5-8|-|TRBJ2-2
CASRRGQGVNTGELFF
TGTGCCAGCAGACGAGGACAGGGGGTGAACACCGGGGAGCTGTTTTTT
>TRBD1|TRBV27|-|TRBJ2-7
CASSLSLTGVEQYF
TGTGCCAGCAGTTTATCCTTGACAGGGGTCGAGCAGTACTTC
>TRBD2|TRBV7-9|-|TRBJ2-1
CASSLGLADYNEQFF
TGTGCCAGCAGCTTAGGGCTAGCGGATTACAATGAGCAGTTCTTC
>-|TRBV14|-|TRBJ2-2
CASSVTDTGELFF
TGTGCCAGCAGCGTGACGGACACCGGGGAGCTGTTTTTT
>-|TRBV19|-|TRBJ1-2
CASIGTGTIYGYTF
TGTGCCAGTATCGGAACAGGGACGATCTATGGCTACACCTTC
>TRBD2|TRBV28|once|TRBJ2-4
CASSSPTSGGGIQYF
TGTGCCAGCAGTTCCCCGACTAGCGGGGGAGGCATTCAGTACTTC
>TRBD1|TRBV4-3|-|TRBJ2-7
CASSQAQGAGIYEQYF
TGCGCCAGCAGCCAAGCACAGGGGGCTGGTATTTACGAGCAGTACTTC
>TRBD1|TRBV12-5|-|TRBJ2-5
CASGRDRNSNKYF
TGTGCTAGTGGTCGGGACAGGAACTCCAATAAGTACTTC
>-|TRBV6-6|-|TRBJ2-2
CASSSGTTNTGELFF
TGTGCCAGCAGCTCCGGGACAACGAACACCGGGGAGCTGTTTTTT
>-|TRBV6-1|-|TRBJ1-4
CASSGQSNEKLFF
TGTGCCAGCAGCGGGCAGTCTAATGAAAAACTGTTTTTT
>-|TRBV6-5|once|TRBJ1-3
CASSSQGNTIYF
TGTGCCAGCAGTTCTCAGGGGAACACCATATATTTT
>-|TRBV4-2|-|TRBJ2-3
CASSQAGKSSTDTQYF
TGTGCCAGCAGCCAAGCAGGAAAGTCTAGCACAGATACGCAGTATTTT
>-|TRBV19|-|TRBJ1-1
CASSTRTTEMNTEAFF
TGTGCCAGTAGCACAAGAACGACCGAGATGAACACTGAAGCTTTCTTT
>-|TRBV4-2|-|TRBJ2-7
CASSQFPGQSYEQYF
TGTGCCAGCAGCCAATTCCCGGGACAATCCTACGAGCAGTACTTC
>TRBD2|TRBV28|-|TRBJ2-3
CASSSAGVVDTQYF
TGTGCCAGCAGTTCGGCGGGAGTGGTAGATACGCAGTATTTT
>-|TRBV7-9|-|TRBJ2-1
CASSLELDEQFF
TGTGCCAGCAGCTTAGAGTTGGATGAGCAGTTCTTC
>-|TRBV28|-|TRBJ1-1
CASSLPARGAFF
TGTGCCAGCAGTCTTCCTGCCCGGGGGGCTTTCTTT
>-|TRBV10-2|-|TRBJ2-2
CASSDSGRRELFF
TGCGCCAGCAGTGATTCAGGGCGGAGGGAGCTGTTTTTT
>TRBD1|TRBV19|once|TRBJ1-6
CASSIGGGADSPLHF
TGTGCCAGTAGTATAGGAGGGGGCGCTGACTCACCCCTCCACTTT